This is a list of T cell receptor beta chains from one sample in a study of T cell responses to AZD1222 COVID-19 vaccine. Only in-frame clones appear in the TCRdb table, and some are missing; sequencing was by immunoSEQ multiplex PCR. In the table there are about 130,000 clones, more than 80% of which are singletons. The sequenced sample was peripheral blood, obtained on day 0 of AZD1222 vaccination. The receptors derive from an adult in good health. The CDR3 runs from the conserved cysteine through the conserved F or W. D genes are given only for firm matches. Clone size appears in some rows only: once, few, many, or a class for an expanded clone.

j_call,v_call,d_call,clone_size,cdr3_nt,cdr3_aa
TRBJ2-2,TRBV19,-,-,TGTGCCAGTAGTCCTCGGATCACCGGGGAGCTGTTTTTT,CASSPRITGELFF
TRBJ2-6,TRBV28,-,-,TGTGCCAGCCTTTCGTTCTCTGGGGCCAACGTCCTGACTTTC,CASLSFSGANVLTF
TRBJ2-2,TRBV27,-,-,TGTGCCAGCAGTTTTAGGGGGGCAGACACCGGGGAGCTGTTTTTT,CASSFRGADTGELFF
TRBJ2-2,TRBV6-5,-,-,TGTGCCAGCAGTCCCCGTCGGGAATCCGGGGAGCTGTTTTTT,CASSPRRESGELFF
TRBJ2-7,TRBV4-2,TRBD1,-,TGTGCCAGCAGCCAACAGGACAGGTCGGACAACGAGCAGTACTTC,CASSQQDRSDNEQYF
TRBJ1-2,TRBV18,-,-,TGTGCCAGCTCACTTCAGACAGGAACAGCTAACTATGGCTACACCTTC,CASSLQTGTANYGYTF
TRBJ1-5,TRBV28,-,few,TGTGCCAGCACCATTGGAAGTAATCAGCCCCAGCATTTT,CASTIGSNQPQHF
TRBJ2-2,TRBV2,-,-,TGTGCCAGCAGAGCCCAGGGGGGGGACACCGGGGAGCTGTTTTTT,CASRAQGGDTGELFF
TRBJ1-2,TRBV7-9,TRBD1,-,TGTGCCAGCAGCGGAAACAGGGGGGTCGGCTATGGCTACACCTTC,CASSGNRGVGYGYTF
TRBJ1-1,TRBV6-5,TRBD1,once,TGTGCCAGCAGGCCTCCGGGACAGATCAACACTGAAGCTTTCTTT,CASRPPGQINTEAFF
TRBJ2-3,TRBV4-2,-,-,TGTGCCAGCAGCCAAGTTAGCGGAGCCACAGATACGCAGTATTTT,CASSQVSGATDTQYF
TRBJ1-1,TRBV6-5,-,-,TGTGCCAGCAGAGGAAATTTGGGAGCAGGCGCTTTCTTT,CASRGNLGAGAFF
TRBJ2-2,TRBV11-3,-,-,TGTGCCAGCAGCCGGGGCGGAACGAACACCGGGGAGCTGTTTTTT,CASSRGGTNTGELFF
TRBJ2-1,TRBV29-1,TRBD1,-,TGCAGCGTTAAAGGGGGACAGGAGGGCAATGAGCAGTTCTTC,CSVKGGQEGNEQFF
TRBJ2-7,TRBV19,-,-,TGTGCCTCATCTAATGGGGTGGACTCAGTTTACGAGCAGTACTTC,CASSNGVDSVYEQYF
TRBJ2-2,TRBV28,-,-,TGTGCCAGCACTTACACCGGGGAGCTGTTTTTT,CASTYTGELFF
TRBJ1-5,TRBV7-8,-,-,TGTGCCAGCAGCACCCGTGGAAGGGATCAGCCCCAGCATTTT,CASSTRGRDQPQHF
TRBJ2-2,TRBV11-1,-,few,TGTGCCAGCGGCCACTTGACAGGAGGGGTCGGGGAGCTGTTTTTT,CASGHLTGGVGELFF
TRBJ1-2,TRBV4-3,TRBD1,-,TGCGCCAGCAGCCAAGAAGGACAGGGCGCTGGCGGCTACACCTTC,CASSQEGQGAGGYTF
TRBJ2-7,TRBV4-2,TRBD1,-,TGTGCCAGCAGCCAAGCCGGGACAGGGTCCCCCTACGAGCAGTACTTC,CASSQAGTGSPYEQYF
TRBJ2-1,TRBV18,-,-,TGTGCCAGCTCACCATTGCGGGTCAACTACAATGAGCAGTTCTTC,CASSPLRVNYNEQFF
TRBJ2-1,TRBV18,TRBD1,many,TGTGCCAGCTCACCAAGCCCCGGGACAGCGAGGGGGATCGGCTCCTACAATGAGCAGTTCTTC,CASSPSPGTARGIGSYNEQFF
TRBJ1-1,TRBV5-1,TRBD1,-,TGCGCCAGCAGCTTGCAGGGGGAGGCTGAAGCTTTCTTT,CASSLQGEAEAFF